This paragraph reports one TCR beta chain. Its antigen target is currently unknown. Per-nucleotide qualities are absent, and no much larger clonotype sits a single base away. The data originate from a study of cytomegalovirus exposure and HLA in healthy donors listed by TCRdb under 2017. For the wider study: An earlier analysis of approximately 640 of the donors reported 250 to 350 Gb of sequence data and about 100 million unique TCR beta sequences from some 180 million T cells. Donor age, sex, ethnicity and CMV serostatus were compiled together with the repertoire data. A later genetic analysis used genome-wide SNP genotypes for about 60% of the roughly 670 donors, treating that subset as a discovery cohort. The study used immunosequencing to profile the T cell repertoires of more than 650 subjects and linked those repertoires to cytomegalovirus serostatus. On average, roughly 200,000 unique TCR beta nucleotide sequences were sequenced per donor among 350 to 400 genotyped donors of the cohort, with around 19% of those sequences being non-productive. The study aimed to test whether cataloging public T cell receptors could reveal signatures of past pathogen exposure. In a later analysis, previously published TCR beta repertoires from several hundred donors were re-analyzed and high-resolution HLA genotyping was added so that TCR occurrence patterns could be studied. Rather than using new phenotypic data, the later analysis identified candidate immune exposures from TCR beta sequences and from how often those sequences occurred across donors. A separate validation cohort of more than 100 different subjects was used in addition to the 666-subject first cohort. All discovery cohort repertoires had been generated using a single sequencing platform. The genetic ancestry cluster associated with self-reported Caucasian donors included roughly four fifths of the 398 genotyped donors. Class I and class II HLA loci were covered by the typing at four-digit resolution. Typing coverage differed by locus: A, B, C, DRB1 and DQB1 were typed in roughly 620-640 donors, DQA1 in about 560, DPA1 in nearly 610, and DPB1 in about 450. To predict cytomegalovirus infection status, the study combined high-throughput TCR immunosequencing, statistical association of individual TCRs with disease status, and machine learning. Because of strong linkage in the cohort, 4 to 6 DR-DQ haplotypes were treated as single units for association and clustering. Roughly 300 gigabases of sequencing data and about 92 million unique TCR sequences made up an early release that covered under 750 HLA-typed donors. In an earlier analysis of 500 to 650 of the donors, high-throughput TCR beta sequencing was used to judge whether each TCR beta V gene segment behaved as functional or pseudogenic.

From a lookup of the germline V gene (reference sequence), CDR1 and CDR2 are MNHEY and SMNVEV. Inclusive of the bounding cysteine and phenylalanine, the CDR3 is 13 residues long. Kept here is only the CDR3 DNA, which spans 39 bases and is read in frame from base 1. V and J lose 5 bases and 1 base, and a span of 5 bases separates them. The library was built by means of the immunoSEQ multiplex PCR assay. For the multiplex PCR, a mixture combining 60 forward primers for TCR Vbeta segments and 13 reverse primers for TCR Jbeta segments was used. The CDR3 region of rearranged TCR beta genes was amplified from genomic DNA by a multiplex PCR assay. Amplified TCR beta libraries were sequenced as 87-base-pair reads on the Illumina HiSeq System. In the paper's pipeline: Across the roughly 600 repertoires, a later analysis counted 78 million or so unique TCR beta chains, around 11 million of which were shared by at least two donors. Raw reads were error-corrected and collapsed into unique sequences with a nearest-neighbor algorithm that merged closely related sequences to remove PCR and sequencing errors. V, D and J gene segments were assigned by aligning CDR3 sequences to IMGT reference sequences. For a sequence to be retained, a match of at least six nucleotides was required to both a V gene segment and a J gene segment. A rearrangement counted as productive if the CDR3 had no stop codons and remained in frame with V and J, and every other rearrangement counted as non-productive. CDR3 was defined by IMGT convention, running from the second conserved V-encoded cysteine to the conserved J-encoded phenylalanine. In an earlier analysis of just under 600 of the donors, sequences lacking an unambiguous match to a single V gene segment were excluded. In an earlier analysis of around 590 of the donors, a V segment was called functional when productive rearrangements were above 56.7%, and segregating when the standard deviation between donors exceeded 5%. To diagnose cytomegalovirus status from the catalog of TCR beta chain sequences, a statistical classification framework was built. V and J gene assignment, in a later analysis, came from comparing TCR nucleotide sequences with IMGT/GENE-DB human TR gene sequences. Using the TCRdist pipeline, a later analysis assigned CDR3 sequences along with most-parsimonious VDJ recombination scenarios. In a later analysis, each TCR beta chain was defined by its CDR3 amino acid sequence together with its V-gene family, and reads without a unique V-gene family were excluded. As a way to deal with suspected cross-contamination and a sequencing artifact, a later analysis dropped under 600 nucleotide sequences that were highly shared and had low generation probability. In a later analysis, a clonal expansion index was calculated for each public chain from normalized within-repertoire ranks of inferred template counts. In a later analysis, generation probabilities were computed using a VDJ recombination model fitted to out-of-frame rearrangements, and the results were checked against IGoR. Hypergeometric tests were used in a later analysis to score TCR-TCR, TCR-HLA and TCR-CMV co-occurrence, with a repertoire-size bias correction applied to the TCR pairs. A later analysis estimated false discovery rates by permuting HLA or CMV assignments 20 times. In a later analysis, co-occurring TCRs were grouped using DBSCAN, and TCRdist sequence similarity was added for clustering within HLA-allele-positive subsets. Repertoires with fewer than 30,000 or more than 120,000 public chains, plus five repertoires with anomalous nucleotide sharing, were excluded from co-occurrence clustering. The source is immuneACCESS, and TCRdb retained only in-frame sequences with V and J called. Part of the clones is not carried over; for the studies checked, unresolved V genes explain less than half of this, and the remainder is unexplained. Clone size and the V and J calls come from that table; the DNA yielded D and trimming. The sample profile shows some 110,000 clones; around 70% of them were found once. The ten largest account for 11% of the sample.

The cohort consisted of fewer than 700 healthy bone marrow donors. All cohort members were sampled while nominally healthy, although unrecorded immune exposures were likely present. The donor tested CMV seropositive and was one of the 289 seropositive cohort members. A peripheral blood sample was provided by each donor, and peripheral blood mononuclear cells were used for TCR beta sequencing. The Qiagen DNeasy Blood Extraction Kit was used to extract genomic DNA from the blood cell samples. Overall study results and their limits: According to a later analysis, parvovirus B19, influenza, CMV and Epstein-Barr virus appeared linked to several top co-occurrence clusters. In a later genetic analysis, a missense DCLRE1C variant was associated with V-gene and J-gene trimming of TCR beta chains, and the association was replicated in an independent cohort. The study listed 150 to 200 TCR beta chains as associated with cytomegalovirus. Because counts were too low, seventeen rarely observed V segments, including chromosome 9 orphons, were left out of the earlier analysis of approximately 500 of the donors. Three of the identified cytomegalovirus-associated TCR beta chains were confirmed in vitro to be specific for cytomegalovirus antigens. In a later analysis, around 17,000 TCR beta sequences were associated with specific HLA alleles at a false discovery rate of 0.05. In a later analysis, TCR association rates were found to vary across HLA loci, with the most associated TCRs seen for DRB1 alleles and the fewest for HLA-C alleles. Most TCR sequences were observed very rarely across donors, whereas some public TCRs were present in many individuals. A later analysis found that HLA-associated TCR beta chains were more clonally expanded and had lower generation probabilities than equally common non-associated chains. A group of highly shared sequence variants was considered likely to be a technical artifact of the sequencing pipeline. Some IMGT-functional V segments, including TRBV6-2 and TRBV6-3, could not be told apart with the 87-base-pair reads, so those segments were excluded. A further reported finding was that TCR beta sequences accurately predicted the HLA-A and HLA-B alleles for most subjects in the first cohort. The classifier was reported to diagnose cytomegalovirus status with high specificity and sensitivity in both the original cohort and the validation cohort. Linkage disequilibrium might explain the correlated functional status among segregating V segments, but an unknown experimental factor could not be excluded. Presence/absence analyses assumed roughly uniform sequencing depth across donors, an assumption that may not hold. For the cohort, immune exposure information was limited to CMV serostatus. An earlier analysis of approximately 570 of the donors showed that most TCR beta V segments appeared in productive rearrangements either about 87% or about 30% of the time, which broadly matched IMGT annotations. When HLA alleles, especially DR and DQ, strongly co-occurred, TCR associations were difficult to assign to individual alleles. The authors suggested that the approach could potentially be generalized to other disease states and immunological phenotypes. Because HLA typing was unavailable for some donors at each locus, only the typed subset was used in association tests. A later genetic analysis reported fewer N-insertions in productive TCRs among donors in an Asian-associated ancestry cluster than the approximately 700-donor mean. In this cohort, only TCR beta chains were sequenced, and detectable features were limited by the absence of alpha or paired-chain data. According to a later analysis, most CMV-associated TCR beta chains appeared to be HLA-restricted, and the HLA associations seemed to be driven largely by CMV exposure.

The V gene is TRBV27 and the J gene is TRBJ2-2; the D gene assignment is ambiguous. Sequencing input: PBMCs. The sequence was collected from a woman between 50 and 59 years old in good health and CMV-seropositive. This receptor has the CDR3 CASSVVNTGELFF. The bases are TGTGCCAGCAGTGTAGTGAACACCGGGGAGCTGTTTTTT.